The 23 T cell receptor beta chains reported below all come from one sample, sequenced in a study of T-cell memory formation after mild COVID-19. MiXCR, run by TCRdb on the 5' RACE reads, gives a single entry per CDR3 protein. The table lists roughly 610,000 distinct CDR3 sequences, around a sixth of them singletons. Sequencing was performed on PBMCs or a T cell subset sorted from them (not recorded which). The source of these receptors is an adult woman who had mild COVID-19 (a few samples of this study predate the infection). Cell type and time point are not known.

The V and J genes are TRBV29-1 and TRBJ2-7; 9 bases line up with TRBD1. The CDR3 is 13 residues long. The germline gives CDR1 SQVTM, CDR2 ANQGSEA. J was trimmed by 4 bases and V by 3 bases; bases with no gene match: 4. The CDR3 loop is CSVEDRGMYEQYF. CDR3 nucleotides: TGCAGCGTTGAGGACAGGGGTATGTACGAGCAGTACTTC.

This clonotype was seen only a few times. V gene TRBV29-1 combines with J gene TRBJ2-7, with D tentatively TRBD1 or TRBD2 (6 bases each). The germline gives CDR1 SQVTM, CDR2 ANQGSEA. This CDR3 comprises 12 residues. V lost 4 bases and J 7 bases, leaving 14 bases between the germline ends. The CDR3 loop is CSVVGGAGEQYF. The CDR3 DNA reads as TGCAGCGTTGTTGGGGGCGCGGGGGAGCAGTACTTC.

The chain couples TRBV2 to TRBJ2-7, with D maybe TRBD1 (7 bases). The germline V gene encodes CDR1 SNHLY and CDR2 FYNNEI. The germline V and J ends were trimmed by 6 bases and 0 bases, with 18 bases remaining between them. This CDR3 is 16 amino acids long. CDR3 in DNA: TGTGCCAGCAGGGTTGGAGGGGGCGCGAGCTCCTACGAGCAGTACTTC. This encodes CASRVGGGASSYEQYF.

This clonotype appeared a few times. The chain carries TRBV29-1 and TRBJ2-1, with D possibly called TRBD1 or TRBD2 (5 bases each). V was pared by 8 bases and J by 8 bases, with 25 bases between. There are 15 residues in the CDR3. Per the germline V gene, CDR1 is SQVTM and CDR2 is ANQGSEA. CDR3 in amino acids: CSYEYQGTRLYEQFF. The DNA of the CDR3 is TGCAGCTATGAGTATCAGGGAACTAGGCTATATGAGCAGTTCTTC.

The CDR3: CASSQGFHEQFF. The CDR3 DNA follows: TGTGCCAGCAGCCAAGGGTTCCATGAGCAGTTCTTC. The chain combines TRBV3-1 with TRBJ2-1, with D unclear. Germline V gene data show CDR1 as LGHDT and CDR2 as YNNKEL (reference sequence). The ends were cut back, 1 base at V and 8 bases at J, with 6 bases in the middle. This CDR3 contains 12 residues.

This rearrangement joins TRBV27 to TRBJ1-4, with TRBD1 as a possible D gene (5 bases). The CDR3 has 14 residues. V was trimmed by 2 bases and J by 8 bases, leaving 12 bases between them. Germline assignment: CDR1 MNHEY and CDR2 SMNVEV (reference sequence). The CDR3 bases are TGTGCCAGCAGTTTAGGGGTTGGGGCCGAAAAACTGTTTTTT. Its protein is CASSLGVGAEKLFF.

The CDR3 region is CSVYDPGQSYEQYF. The CDR3 DNA follows: TGCAGCGTTTATGACCCGGGACAGTCCTACGAGCAGTACTTC. The chain is built from TRBV29-1 and TRBJ2-7, with 7 positions matching TRBD1. The germline V gene encodes CDR1 SQVTM and CDR2 ANQGSEA. With V trimmed by 5 bases and J by 1 base, 8 bases remained unmatched. The CDR3 length is 14 residues.

This clonotype was counted only a few times. The chain uses TRBV20-1 and TRBJ1-2; no firm D call. The V gene lost 0 bases and the J gene lost 0 bases, with 11 bases spanning the gap. Germline CDR1 reads DFQATT; CDR2 reads SNEGSKA (reference sequence). The CDR3 runs to 15 residues. The CDR3 DNA reads TGCAGTGCTAGAGAGCCCCACGTCCCTAACTATGGCTACACCTTC. This codes for CSAREPHVPNYGYTF.

This clonotype occurred a few times. The chain links TRBV4-1 to TRBJ2-7, with 8 bases that match TRBD2. Trimming removed 3 bases from V and 5 bases from J; junction bases left unmatched: 6. Per germline, CDR1 MGHRA and CDR2 YSYEKL. The CDR3 runs to 14 residues. CDR3 bases: TGCGCCAGCAGCCACGTACGGGGGGGCAACGAGCAGTACTTC. It specifies CASSHVRGGNEQYF.

The genes are TRBV6-2 or TRBV6-3 and TRBJ2-7, with 10 bases identical to TRBD2. With 0 bases clipped from V and 5 bases from J, the junction kept 13 bases outside the gene matches. Germline-derived CDR1 and CDR2 are MNHEY and SVGEGT. This CDR3 contains 18 residues. The CDR3 loop is CASSYSSDLAGVLDEQYF. The CDR3 coding sequence is TGTGCCAGCAGTTACTCATCTGACCTAGCGGGAGTCCTGGACGAGCAGTACTTC.

Written as DNA, the CDR3 is TGTGCCAGCAGCCAAGGACCGACGGAGACCTACGAGCAGTACTTC. This translates into CASSQGPTETYEQYF. The chain couples TRBV3-1 to TRBJ2-7; D is unclear. The CDR3 spans 15 residues. Germline V gene data show CDR1 as LGHDT and CDR2 as YNNKEL (reference sequence). V lost 1 base, J lost 2 bases, and 12 bases lay in between.

This clonotype was counted between two and nine times. The chain employs TRBV7-8 and TRBJ2-1; D is perhaps TRBD2 (6 bases). V gave up 3 bases and J gave up 4 bases, with 16 bases separating them. Germline V gene sequence: CDR1 SGHVS, CDR2 FQNEAQ. The CDR3 loop spans 16 amino acids. CDR3 in DNA: TGTGCCAGCAGCTTCTGGCGGGGCCTCCAATACAATGAGCAGTTCTTC. This encodes CASSFWRGLQYNEQFF.

This clonotype came up a few times. V is TRBV20-1 and J is TRBJ1-5; a weak D match, TRBD1 (5 bases). Per the germline V gene, CDR1 is DFQATT and CDR2 is SNEGSKA (reference sequence). Trimming pared 2 bases from V and 4 bases from J, leaving 12 bases between. This CDR3 is built from 14 residues. CDR3 coding DNA: TGCAGTGCTAGAAGGCCGCGGGGGAATCAGCCCCAGCATTTT. Its translation is CSARRPRGNQPQHF.

The chain carries TRBV5-1 and TRBJ1-1, with D unclear. The CDR3 runs 12 residues. Germline CDR1 reads SGHRS; CDR2 reads YFSETQ. The V gene lost 5 bases and the J gene lost 2 bases, with 7 bases spanning the gap. CDR3 DNA: TGCGCCAGCAGAAAAGAAAACACTGAAGCTTTCTTT. It encodes CASRKENTEAFF.

The chain employs TRBV4-1 and TRBJ2-7; TRBD1 is a possible D gene (6 bases). The CDR3 runs to 17 residues. Germline CDR1 MGHRA, CDR2 YSYEKL. Deletions cut 3 bases from V and 0 bases from J, with 18 bases between. The CDR3 protein is CASSHRLQGPSSYEQYF. For the CDR3, the DNA is TGCGCCAGCAGCCACCGTTTACAGGGACCGAGCTCCTACGAGCAGTACTTC.

This clonotype has just a few counts. This rearrangement joins TRBV5-4 to TRBJ1-2, with 9 bases matching TRBD1. V was clipped by 4 bases and J by 8 bases; unmatched bases: 12. Germline V gene lookup returns CDR1 SGHNT and CDR2 YYREEE (reference sequence). The CDR3 runs 15 residues. The DNA for the CDR3 is TGTGCCAGCAGCGCCTCCGGGACAGGGTGGAGGGGCTACACCTTC. This translates into CASSASGTGWRGYTF.

The chain links TRBV24-1 to TRBJ1-1, with D possibly TRBD1 on 5 matching bases. V was pared by 6 bases and J by 1 base, with 11 bases between. Per germline, CDR1 KGHDR and CDR2 SFDVKD. This CDR3 is built from 14 residues. The CDR3 nucleotides are TGTGCCACCAGTAAGGAGGGGAGGAACACTGAAGCTTTCTTT. Translating it yields CATSKEGRNTEAFF.

This clonotype has only a few counts. The chain recombines TRBV12-3 or TRBV12-4 with TRBJ1-2; TRBD1 matches 8 bases. The CDR3 runs 13 residues. Losses at the gene ends were 3 bases for V and 8 bases for J; bases not matched to a gene: 5. The chain's CDR3 is CASSFGQGGGYTF. The DNA of the CDR3 is TGTGCCAGCAGTTTCGGACAGGGTGGCGGCTACACCTTC.

In this sample, this clonotype turned up a few times. The gene calls are TRBV7-6 and TRBJ1-3; unclear D gene. The germline CDR1 and CDR2 sequences are SGHVS and FNYEAQ. The CDR3 runs to 14 residues. Between the trimmed V and J ends, which lost 7 bases and 4 bases, there was a span of 14 bases. The chain's CDR3 is CASTKWDQGNTIYF. The CDR3 coding sequence is TGTGCCAGCACCAAGTGGGATCAAGGAAACACCATATATTTT.

V gene TRBV29-1 combines with J gene TRBJ2-6; no clear D gene. V was pared by 4 bases and J by 0 bases, with 7 bases between. Germline-derived CDR1 and CDR2 are SQVTM and ANQGSEA. The CDR3 length is 14 residues. CDR3 region: CSVAQDSGANVLTF. In nucleotides, the CDR3 is TGCAGCGTTGCCCAGGACTCTGGGGCCAACGTCCTGACTTTC.

This clonotype occurred a few times. J is TRBJ2-7 and V is TRBV28, with 8 nucleotides matching TRBD2. The CDR3 length is 15 residues. V dropped 5 bases and J dropped 4; count of bases not matched to a gene: 10. Per the germline V gene, CDR1 is MDHEN and CDR2 is SYDVKM. The CDR3 coding sequence is TGTGCCAGCAGTGAAGGGACTAGGGGCTTTTACGAGCAGTACTTC. The encoded protein is CASSEGTRGFYEQYF. The entire variable domain, with the rest obtained from reference TRBV28 and TRBJ2-7, is as follows: DVKVTQSSRYLVKRTGEKVFLECVQDMDHENMFWYRQDPGLGLRLIYFSYDVKMKEKGDIPEGYSVSREKKERFSLILESASTNQTSMYLCASSEGTRGFYEQYFGPGTRLTVT.

This clonotype was seen repeatedly, ten times or more. This chain uses TRBV20-1 with TRBJ2-1; 7 bases are shared with TRBD2. V lost 0 bases and J lost 7; bases outside the gene matches: 15. This CDR3 region has 17 residues. Germline-derived CDR1 and CDR2 are DFQATT and SNEGSKA (reference sequence). This chain's CDR3 is CSARDPYRGGPSNEQFF. CDR3 nucleotide sequence: TGCAGTGCTAGAGATCCCTACCGGGGAGGGCCCTCGAATGAGCAGTTCTTC.

This clonotype was seen repeatedly, ten times or more. V is TRBV12-3 or TRBV12-4 and J is TRBJ2-7; D remains ambiguous. The CDR3 is 15 amino acids. V lost 6 bases to trimming and J lost 1 base, with 16 bases between them. The CDR3 sequence is CASSPPGPESYEQYF. The CDR3 DNA reads TGTGCCAGCAGCCCACCCGGACCAGAATCCTACGAGCAGTACTTC.